The 8 T cell receptor beta chains reported below all come from one sample, sequenced in a study of blood T cell repertoires in COVID-19 (dated by TCRdb to 2019 to 2021). The receptor library was made with the immunoSEQ multiplex PCR assay. The table comes from immuneACCESS by way of TCRdb, which keeps in-frame sequences with V and J called. Part of the clones is missing from these tables; in studies checked, under half for an unresolved V gene and the rest for unknown reasons. The sample records tens of thousands of clones, about nine tenths of which are singletons. The biggest ten clones account for 0.8% to 1.3% of the sample. Sequenced: peripheral blood. The receptors were gathered from a woman aged 50 to 65 in a cohort sampled during active COVID-19.

The rearrangement joins TRBV5-1 to TRBJ1-6; 7 nucleotides line up with TRBD1. V shed 3 bases, J shed 10 bases, and the junction held 10 bases outside the gene matches. The CDR3 is 15 residues long. CDR1 is SGHRS and CDR2 is YFSETQ in the germline V gene. The CDR3 DNA sequence: TGCGCCAGCAGCTCAGCCGGGACAGAAGGGTCACCCCTCCACTTT. This gives the protein CASSSAGTEGSPLHF.

The rearrangement uses TRBV28 and TRBJ1-2; weak D call: TRBD1 (6 bases). In germline, CDR1 is MDHEN, CDR2 SYDVKM. CDR3 length: 13 residues. V was pared by 2 bases and J by 8 bases, with 12 bases between. The chain's CDR3 is CASSLRGAQGYTF. In nucleotides, the CDR3 is TGTGCCAGCAGTTTACGGGGGGCGCAGGGCTACACCTTC.

This sequence joins TRBV19 and TRBJ1-1; D not certain. Germline loops: CDR1 LNHDA, CDR2 SQIVND (reference sequence). The CDR3 sequence is 13 residues long. Deletions cut 4 bases from V and 0 bases from J, with 6 bases between. For the CDR3, the DNA is TGTGCCAGTAGTACTAATATGAACACTGAAGCTTTCTTT. This codes for CASSTNMNTEAFF.

The chain uses TRBV7-9 and TRBJ2-7, with TRBD1 identical over 7 bases. Looked up from germline, CDR1 is SEHNR and CDR2 is FQNEAQ (reference sequence). V dropped 5 bases and J dropped 3; count of bases not matched to a gene: 13. This CDR3 has 16 amino acids. The CDR3 nucleotides read TGTGCCAGCAGCCACAATACCGGGACAGCACTCTACGAGCAGTACTTC. Its translation: CASSHNTGTALYEQYF.

The V call is TRBV6-6, the J call TRBJ2-3; 12 nucleotides line up with TRBD1. The CDR3 is 15 residues long. Per germline, CDR1 MNHNY and CDR2 SVGAGI (reference sequence). The ends lost 4 bases at V and 6 bases at J; junction bases unmatched: 5. CDR3: CASSLGQGARDTQYF. CDR3 in DNA: TGTGCCAGCAGTTTGGGACAGGGGGCGCGGGATACGCAGTATTTT.

The chain joins TRBV5-8 to TRBJ2-2, with 7 nucleotides matching TRBD1. Germline CDR1 and CDR2: SGHTS and YDEGEE. V lost 3 bases to trimming and J lost 6 bases; unmatched junction nucleotides: 5. CDR3 length equals 14 residues. The CDR3 spells CASSSGQPAGELFF. DNA for the CDR3: TGTGCCAGCAGCTCGGGACAGCCCGCCGGGGAGCTGTTTTTT.

This rearrangement joins TRBV27 to TRBJ1-1, with a weak D call TRBD1 (5 bases). Per germline, CDR1 MNHEY and CDR2 SMNVEV (reference sequence). V gave up 6 bases and J gave up 3 bases, with 14 bases separating them. The CDR3 is 14 residues long. CDR3 DNA sequence: TGTGCCAGCAGGGTGGGGGGAATGGACACTGAAGCTTTCTTT. This translates into CASRVGGMDTEAFF.

V and J are TRBV4-1 and TRBJ2-1; D remains ambiguous. The CDR3 extends over 15 amino acids. Trimming took off 1 base at V and 5 bases at J, with 12 bases between the two ends. Germline loops: CDR1 MGHRA, CDR2 YSYEKL. The CDR3 sequence: CASSQVRQPNNEQFF. For the CDR3, the DNA is TGCGCCAGCAGCCAAGTCAGGCAGCCCAACAATGAGCAGTTCTTC.